The T cell receptor beta chain described here comes from a study of cytomegalovirus exposure and HLA in healthy donors (dated by TCRdb to the late 2010s). In the study overall: An earlier analysis of some 600 of the donors reported roughly 300 Gb of sequence data and 117 million unique TCR beta sequences obtained from approximately 180 million T cells. Around 330 gigabases of sequencing data and approximately 91 million unique TCR sequences made up an early release that covered several hundred HLA-typed donors. Of the 398 genotyped donors, 75% to 85% were placed in the genetic ancestry cluster associated with self-reported Caucasian donors. The study aimed to test whether cataloging public T cell receptors could reveal signatures of past pathogen exposure. The study used immunosequencing to profile the T cell repertoires of around 600 subjects and linked those repertoires to cytomegalovirus serostatus. In addition to the first cohort of approximately 650 subjects, a separate validation cohort of 120 different subjects was used. High-throughput TCR immunosequencing, statistical association of individual TCRs with disease status, and machine learning were combined to predict cytomegalovirus infection status. A later analysis re-examined previously published TCR beta repertoires from more than 600 donors and added high-resolution HLA genotyping to investigate patterns of TCR occurrence. In the later analysis, no new phenotypic data were used to find candidate immune exposures; instead, reliance was placed on TCR beta sequences and their occurrence across donors. An earlier analysis of 587 of the donors used high-throughput TCR beta sequencing to judge whether each TCR beta V gene segment behaved as functional or pseudogenic. Donor age, sex, ethnicity and CMV serostatus were compiled together with the repertoire data. A later genetic analysis used genome-wide SNP genotypes for about 60% of the roughly 700 donors, treating that subset as a discovery cohort. Every repertoire in the discovery cohort had been generated on one and the same sequencing platform. HLA typing included class I and class II loci at four-digit resolution. Typing coverage differed by locus: A, B, C, DRB1 and DQB1 were typed in roughly 629-630 donors, DQA1 in roughly 510, DPA1 in some 610, and DPB1 in about 450. Five DR-DQ haplotypes were handled as single units for association and clustering because linkage in the cohort was strong. Among around 400 genotyped donors of the cohort, an average of around 240,000 unique TCR beta nucleotide sequences were sequenced per donor, around 20% of them non-productive.

The cohort consisted of hundreds of healthy bone marrow donors. At the time of sampling, all cohort members were nominally healthy, though unrecorded immune exposures were likely present. The donor was CMV seronegative and was included in the group of a few hundred seronegative cohort members. Each donor provided a peripheral blood sample, and peripheral blood mononuclear cells were used for TCR beta sequencing. Genomic DNA extraction from the blood cell samples was performed with the Qiagen DNeasy Blood Extraction Kit. In the case of this clone: Its recognized antigen is unknown. The input lacks base qualities; no much larger clone sits a single base away.

Relative to germline, V is missing 4 bases and J is missing 0 bases, with 7 bases of the junction outside any gene match. The CDR3, from cysteine to phenylalanine, totals 16 residues. Of all the DNA, just the CDR3 is kept, 48 bases in frame from base 1. Sequences SGDLS (CDR1) and YYNGEE (CDR2) are obtained from the germline V gene. Overall study results and their limits: In a later analysis, the rate of TCR association differed among HLA loci, with DRB1 alleles having the most associated TCRs and HLA-C alleles having the fewest. The 87-base-pair reads could not distinguish some IMGT-functional V segments, including TRBV6-2 and TRBV6-3, so those segments were excluded. In a later analysis, HLA-associated TCR beta chains were found to be more clonally expanded and to have lower generation probabilities than equally common non-associated chains. A further reported finding was that TCR beta sequences accurately predicted the HLA-A and HLA-B alleles for most subjects in the first cohort. Across donors, most TCR sequences were observed very rarely, whereas some public TCRs were present in many individuals. CMV serostatus was the only immune exposure information available for the cohort. At a false discovery rate of 0.05, a later analysis linked some 17,000 TCR beta sequences to specific HLA alleles. Because some donors lacked HLA typing at each locus, the association tests relied only on the typed subset. In a later genetic analysis, a missense DCLRE1C variant was associated with V-gene and J-gene trimming of TCR beta chains, and the association was replicated in an independent cohort. About 17 rarely observed V segments, including chromosome 9 orphons, were excluded from the earlier analysis of about 610 of the donors because counts were too low. Most CMV-associated TCR beta chains appeared to be HLA-restricted in a later analysis, and the HLA associations seemed to be driven largely by CMV exposure. In a later analysis, several top co-occurrence clusters were reported to appear linked to parvovirus B19, influenza, CMV and Epstein-Barr virus. In the study, around 160 TCR beta chains were listed as associated with cytomegalovirus. The classifier was reported to diagnose cytomegalovirus status with high specificity and sensitivity in both the original and validation cohorts. This cohort had only TCR beta chains sequenced, and the lack of alpha or paired-chain data limited which features could be detected. The presence/absence analyses assumed that sequencing depth was roughly uniform across donors, and that assumption may not be true. Correlated functional status among segregating V segments might reflect linkage disequilibrium, but an unknown experimental factor could not be ruled out. In an earlier analysis of about 550 of the donors, most TCR beta V segments were observed in productive rearrangements about 87% or about 30% of the time, broadly matching IMGT annotations. In a later genetic analysis, fewer N-insertions in productive TCRs were reported among donors in an Asian-associated ancestry cluster than the roughly 670-donor mean. In vitro tests confirmed that a few of the cytomegalovirus-associated TCR beta chains recognize cytomegalovirus antigens. A cluster of highly shared sequence variants was judged likely to be a technical artifact of the sequencing pipeline. It was suggested by the authors that the approach could potentially be generalized to other disease states and immunological phenotypes. Assigning TCR associations to individual alleles was difficult when HLA alleles, especially DR and DQ, strongly co-occurred.

The library was obtained by the immunoSEQ multiplex PCR assay. For the multiplex PCR, a mixture combining 60 forward primers for TCR Vbeta segments and 13 reverse primers for TCR Jbeta segments was used. The CDR3 region of rearranged TCR beta genes was amplified from genomic DNA by a multiplex PCR assay. The amplified TCR beta libraries were sequenced on the Illumina HiSeq System as 87-base-pair reads. Turning to the authors' computational methods: A later analysis counted approximately 76 million unique TCR beta chains across the 666 repertoires, and roughly 9.9 million of these chains were shared by at least two donors. Raw reads were error-corrected and collapsed into unique sequences by a nearest-neighbor algorithm in which closely related sequences were merged to remove PCR and sequencing errors. V, D and J gene segments were assigned by aligning CDR3 sequences to IMGT reference sequences. For a sequence to be retained, a match of at least six nucleotides to both a V gene segment and a J gene segment was required. Rearrangements were classified as productive when the CDR3 lacked stop codons and remained in frame with V and J, and all other rearrangements were classified as non-productive. Following IMGT convention, CDR3 was defined as the stretch from the second conserved V-encoded cysteine up to the conserved J-encoded phenylalanine. Sequences without an unambiguous match to a single V gene segment were excluded from the earlier analysis of about 600 of the donors. In an earlier analysis of approximately 550 of the donors, V segments were called functional above 56.7% productive rearrangements and were called segregating when the between-donor standard deviation exceeded 5%. A statistical classification framework was built for diagnosing cytomegalovirus status from the catalog of TCR beta chain sequences. In a later analysis, V and J genes were assigned by comparing TCR nucleotide sequences against IMGT/GENE-DB human TR gene sequences. Using the TCRdist pipeline, a later analysis assigned CDR3 sequences along with most-parsimonious VDJ recombination scenarios. In a later analysis, every TCR beta chain was defined by the combination of its CDR3 amino acid sequence and its V-gene family, and reads without a unique V-gene family were dropped. As a way to deal with suspected cross-contamination and a sequencing artifact, a later analysis dropped 640 or so nucleotide sequences that were highly shared and had low generation probability. In a later analysis, a clonal expansion index was calculated for each public chain from normalized within-repertoire ranks of inferred template counts. In a later analysis, generation probabilities were computed using a VDJ recombination model fitted to out-of-frame rearrangements, and the results were checked against IGoR. In a later analysis, TCR-TCR, TCR-HLA and TCR-CMV co-occurrence was scored with hypergeometric tests, and a repertoire-size bias correction was applied to TCR pairs. To estimate false discovery rates, a later analysis permuted the HLA or CMV assignments 20 times. In a later analysis, co-occurring TCRs were grouped using DBSCAN, with TCRdist sequence similarity added in when clustering inside HLA-allele-positive subsets. Co-occurrence clustering excluded repertoires with fewer than 30,000 or more than 120,000 public chains, plus five with anomalous nucleotide sharing. Not all clones reach the TCRdb copy of this immuneACCESS table, which keeps in-frame sequences only. Checked studies attribute under half of the gap to unresolved V genes and leave the rest unexplained. That table supplies the V and J calls and clone size; D and trimming were determined from the DNA. The sample table lists 100,000 to 150,000 clones, 70% to 75% of them with a count of one. The biggest ten clones account for around 7.2% of the sample.

This receptor was identified in a male donor in good health and CMV-seronegative. Sequencing was performed on PBMCs. The sequence joins TRBV9 to TRBJ2-1; 7 central nucleotides agree with TRBD2. The DNA sequence is as follows: TGTGCCAGCAGCCTCAGAGCGGGGAGCTCCTACAATGAGCAGTTCTTC. This is translated as CASSLRAGSSYNEQFF.